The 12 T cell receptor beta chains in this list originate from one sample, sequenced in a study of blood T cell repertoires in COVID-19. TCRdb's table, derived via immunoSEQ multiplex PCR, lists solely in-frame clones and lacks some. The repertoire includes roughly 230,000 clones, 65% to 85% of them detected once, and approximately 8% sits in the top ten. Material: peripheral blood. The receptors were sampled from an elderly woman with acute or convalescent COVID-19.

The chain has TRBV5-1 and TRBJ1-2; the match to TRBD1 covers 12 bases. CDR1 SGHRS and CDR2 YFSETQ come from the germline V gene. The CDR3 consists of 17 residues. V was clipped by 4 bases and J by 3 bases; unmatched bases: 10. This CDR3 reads CASSAGTGGGGDYGYTF. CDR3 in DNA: TGCGCCAGCAGCGCCGGGACAGGGGGCGGTGGGGACTATGGCTACACCTTC. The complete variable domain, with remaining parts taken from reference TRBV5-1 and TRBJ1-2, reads KAGVTQTPRYLIKTRGQQVTLSCSPISGHRSVSWYQQTPGQGLQFLFEYFSETQRNKGNFPGRFSGRQFSNSRSEMNVSTLELGDSALYLCASSAGTGGGGDYGYTFGSGTRLTVV.

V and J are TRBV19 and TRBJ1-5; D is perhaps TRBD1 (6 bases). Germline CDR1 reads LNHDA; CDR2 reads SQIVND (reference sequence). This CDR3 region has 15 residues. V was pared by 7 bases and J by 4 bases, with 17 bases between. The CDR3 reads CASTMGGQGNQPQHF. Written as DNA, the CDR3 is TGTGCCAGTACCATGGGGGGGCAAGGGAATCAGCCCCAGCATTTT.

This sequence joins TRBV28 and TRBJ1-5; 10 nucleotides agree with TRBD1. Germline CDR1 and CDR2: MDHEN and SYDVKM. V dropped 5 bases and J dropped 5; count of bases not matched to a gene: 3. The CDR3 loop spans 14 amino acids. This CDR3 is CASSPGTGDQPQHF. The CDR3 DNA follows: TGTGCCAGCAGTCCCGGGACAGGGGATCAGCCCCAGCATTTT. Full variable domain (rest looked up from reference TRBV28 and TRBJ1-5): DVKVTQSSRYLVKRTGEKVFLECVQDMDHENMFWYRQDPGLGLRLIYFSYDVKMKEKGDIPEGYSVSREKKERFSLILESASTNQTSMYLCASSPGTGDQPQHFGDGTRLSIL.

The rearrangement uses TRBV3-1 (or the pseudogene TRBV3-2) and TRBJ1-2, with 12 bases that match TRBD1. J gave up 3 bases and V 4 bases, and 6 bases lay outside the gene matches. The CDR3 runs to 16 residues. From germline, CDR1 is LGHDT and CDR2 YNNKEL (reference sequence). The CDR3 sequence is CASSPRDRGQDYGYTF. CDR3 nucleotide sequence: TGTGCCAGCAGCCCGCGGGACAGGGGGCAAGACTATGGCTACACCTTC.

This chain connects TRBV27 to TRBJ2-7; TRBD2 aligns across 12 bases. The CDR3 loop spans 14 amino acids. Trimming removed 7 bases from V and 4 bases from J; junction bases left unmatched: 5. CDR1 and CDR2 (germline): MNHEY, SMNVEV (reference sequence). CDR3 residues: CASIKTSGSYEQYF. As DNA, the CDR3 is TGTGCCAGCATCAAGACTAGCGGGAGTTACGAGCAGTACTTC.

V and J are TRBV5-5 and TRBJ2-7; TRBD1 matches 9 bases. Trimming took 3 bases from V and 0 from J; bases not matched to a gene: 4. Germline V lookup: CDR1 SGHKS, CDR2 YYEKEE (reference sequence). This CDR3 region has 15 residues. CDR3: CASSWGQGSSYEQYF. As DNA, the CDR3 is TGTGCCAGCAGCTGGGGACAGGGAAGCTCCTACGAGCAGTACTTC.

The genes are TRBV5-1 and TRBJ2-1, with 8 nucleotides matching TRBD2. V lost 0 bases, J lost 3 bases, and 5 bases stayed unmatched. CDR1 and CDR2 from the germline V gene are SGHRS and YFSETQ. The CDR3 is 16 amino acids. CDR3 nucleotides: TGCGCCAGCAGCTTGGGCCTAGCGGGTTACTACAATGAGCAGTTCTTC. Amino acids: CASSLGLAGYYNEQFF.

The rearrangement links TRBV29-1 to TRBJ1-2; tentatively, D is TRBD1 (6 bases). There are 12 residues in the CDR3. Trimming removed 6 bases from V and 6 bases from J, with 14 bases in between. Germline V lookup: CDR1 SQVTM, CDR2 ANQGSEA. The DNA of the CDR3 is TGCAGCGTACAGGGTTTGGTTGATGGCTACACCTTC. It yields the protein CSVQGLVDGYTF.

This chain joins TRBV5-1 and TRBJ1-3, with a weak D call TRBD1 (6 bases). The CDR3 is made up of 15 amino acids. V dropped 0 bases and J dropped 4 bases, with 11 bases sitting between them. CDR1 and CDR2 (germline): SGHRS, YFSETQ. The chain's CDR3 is CASSLAGTSGNTIYF. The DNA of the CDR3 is TGCGCCAGCAGCTTGGCCGGGACATCGGGAAACACCATATATTTT.

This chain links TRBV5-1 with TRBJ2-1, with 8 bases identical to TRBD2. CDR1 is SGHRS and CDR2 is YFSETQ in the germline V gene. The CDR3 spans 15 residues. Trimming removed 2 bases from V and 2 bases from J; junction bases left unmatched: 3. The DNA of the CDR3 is TGCGCCAGCAGCTTTACGGGGGGGACCTACAATGAGCAGTTCTTC. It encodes CASSFTGGTYNEQFF.

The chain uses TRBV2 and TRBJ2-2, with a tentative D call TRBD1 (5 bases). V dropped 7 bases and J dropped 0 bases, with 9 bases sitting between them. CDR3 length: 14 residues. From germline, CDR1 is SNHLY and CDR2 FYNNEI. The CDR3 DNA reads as TGTGCCAGCAAGGCAGGGACGAACACCGGGGAGCTGTTTTTT. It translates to CASKAGTNTGELFF.

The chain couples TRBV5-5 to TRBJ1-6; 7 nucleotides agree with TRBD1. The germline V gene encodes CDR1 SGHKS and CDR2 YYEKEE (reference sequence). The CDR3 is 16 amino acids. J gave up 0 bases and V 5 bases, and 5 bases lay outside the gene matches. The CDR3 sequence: CASRTQGSSYNSPLHF. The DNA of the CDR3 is TGTGCCAGCAGGACACAGGGGAGCTCCTATAATTCACCCCTCCACTTT. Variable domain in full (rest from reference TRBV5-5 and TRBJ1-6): DAGVTQSPTHLIKTRGQQVTLRCSPISGHKSVSWYQQVLGQGPQFIFQYYEKEERGRGNFPDRFSARQFPNYSSELNVNALLLGDSALYLCASRTQGSSYNSPLHFGNGTRLTVT.